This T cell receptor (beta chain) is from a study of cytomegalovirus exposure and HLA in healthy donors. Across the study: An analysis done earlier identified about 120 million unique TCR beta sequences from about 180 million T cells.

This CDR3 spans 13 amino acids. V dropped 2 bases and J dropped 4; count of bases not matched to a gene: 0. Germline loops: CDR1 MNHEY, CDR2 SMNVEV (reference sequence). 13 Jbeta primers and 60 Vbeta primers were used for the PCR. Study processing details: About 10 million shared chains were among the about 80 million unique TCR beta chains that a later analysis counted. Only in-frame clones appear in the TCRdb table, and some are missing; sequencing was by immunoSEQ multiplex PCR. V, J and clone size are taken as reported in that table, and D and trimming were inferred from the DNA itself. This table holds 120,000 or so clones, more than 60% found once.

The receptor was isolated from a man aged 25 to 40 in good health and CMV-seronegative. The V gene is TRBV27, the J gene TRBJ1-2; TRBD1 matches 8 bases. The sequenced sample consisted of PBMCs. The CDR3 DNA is TGTGCCAGCAGTTTAACAGGGGGCTATGGCTACACCTTC. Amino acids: CASSLTGGYGYTF.